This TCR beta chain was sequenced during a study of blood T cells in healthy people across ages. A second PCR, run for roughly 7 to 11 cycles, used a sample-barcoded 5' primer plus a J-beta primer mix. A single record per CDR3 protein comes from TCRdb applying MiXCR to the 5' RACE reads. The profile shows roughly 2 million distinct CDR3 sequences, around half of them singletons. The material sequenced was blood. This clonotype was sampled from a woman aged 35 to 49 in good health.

DNA for the CDR3: TGTGCCAGCAGTACGGGACTAGTGACTCGCGAGCAGTTCTTC. As protein: CASSTGLVTREQFF. The chain is built from TRBV12-3 or TRBV12-4 and TRBJ2-1; 8 bases align to TRBD2. V shed 5 bases and J 10 bases; nucleotides not matched to a gene: 10. CDR3 size: 14 residues.